These 18 T cell receptor beta chains were all obtained from the same sample, sequenced in a study of blood T cell repertoires in COVID-19. Assay used: immunoSEQ multiplex PCR; TCRdb lists only in-frame clones, some missing. The sample includes roughly 72,000 clones, around 89% of them seen just once. Sequenced material: peripheral blood. The receptors were sampled from a human donor in a cohort sampled during active COVID-19.

The chain is built from TRBV5-1 and TRBJ2-7, with D unresolved. Trimming pared 1 base from V and 2 bases from J, leaving 10 bases between. Germline CDR1 is SGHRS and CDR2 is YFSETQ. The CDR3 has 14 amino acids. CDR3 DNA sequence: TGCGCCAGCAGCTTGTCCCCTTCCCCCTACGAGCAGTACTTC. Its translation is CASSLSPSPYEQYF.

J is TRBJ1-5 and V is TRBV2; perhaps TRBD1 as D (5 bases). V was pared by 1 base and J by 1 base, with 5 bases between. Germline V CDR1 and CDR2: SNHLY, FYNNEI. The CDR3 contains 14 residues. In DNA form, the CDR3 reads TGTGCCAGCAGTGAAGGACAGAGCAATCAGCCCCAGCATTTT. Translating gives CASSEGQSNQPQHF.

Here the CDR3 reads CASSEGLNQPQHF. The CDR3 nucleotides are TGTGCCAGCAGTGAAGGGCTCAATCAGCCCCAGCATTTT. The rearrangement joins TRBV6-1 to TRBJ1-5; D remains unclear. CDR1 is MNHNS and CDR2 is SASEGT in the germline V gene. V was cut by 1 base and J by 3 bases, with 4 bases left in between. This CDR3 has 13 amino acids.

The chain carries TRBV19 and TRBJ2-1, with D possibly being TRBD1 (6 bases). The germline V gene has CDR1 LNHDA and CDR2 SQIVND (reference sequence). V lost 4 bases, J lost 0 bases, and 13 bases lay in between. The CDR3 totals 16 residues. The CDR3 is CASSNAGRGSYNEQFF. As DNA, the CDR3 is TGTGCCAGTAGTAATGCCGGCAGGGGCTCCTACAATGAGCAGTTCTTC.

The chain carries TRBV19 and TRBJ2-6; TRBD2 might be the D (5 bases). V shed 3 bases and J shed 0 bases, with 12 bases lying between them. The germline V gene has CDR1 LNHDA and CDR2 SQIVND (reference sequence). This CDR3 has 17 amino acids. The DNA of the CDR3 is TGTGCCAGTAGTATCATCCGGGGAGACTCTGGGGCCAACGTCCTGACTTTC. This translates into CASSIIRGDSGANVLTF.

The chain couples TRBV5-8 to TRBJ1-1; no firm D call. This CDR3 comprises 15 residues. With 5 bases removed from V and 3 bases from J, the gap between germline ends came to 17 bases. Germline lookup yields CDR1 SGHTS and CDR2 YDEGEE. CDR3 loop: CASRYGGLLDTEAFF. The CDR3 coding sequence is TGTGCCAGCAGATACGGAGGGCTCTTGGACACTGAAGCTTTCTTT.

The chain uses TRBV5-4 and TRBJ2-1, with TRBD2 matching 13 bases. Germline values: CDR1 SGHNT, CDR2 YYREEE (reference sequence). This CDR3 comprises 20 residues. V lost 0 bases, J lost 0 bases, and 9 bases stayed unmatched. As DNA, the CDR3 is TGTGCCAGCAGCTTGGCGCCGGGACTAGCGGGGTTGAGCTCCTACAATGAGCAGTTCTTC. It yields the protein CASSLAPGLAGLSSYNEQFF.

The chain employs TRBV7-2 and TRBJ2-1; TRBD2 is a possible D gene (6 bases). V lost 4 bases to trimming and J lost 5 bases, with 9 bases between them. Germline CDR1 reads SGHTA; CDR2 reads FQGNSA. The CDR3 is made up of 13 amino acids. The DNA for the CDR3 is TGTGCCAGCAGCTCGGGACTGGACAATGAGCAGTTCTTC. Its translation is CASSSGLDNEQFF.

CDR3 nucleotides: TGTGCCAGCAGTGAAGGAAGGGGGACTAGCAATCAGCCCCAGCATTTT. It is translated as CASSEGRGTSNQPQHF. The J gene is TRBJ1-5, the V gene TRBV6-1; a possible D gene is TRBD1 (6 bases). Germline CDR1 and CDR2: MNHNS and SASEGT. Trimming removed 1 base from V and 0 bases from J, with 10 bases in between. There are 16 residues in the CDR3.

There are a few counts of this clone. The rearrangement joins TRBV15 to TRBJ2-1; D might be TRBD2 (7 bases). Germline loops: CDR1 LNHNV, CDR2 YYDKDF (reference sequence). The CDR3 is made up of 15 amino acids. Trimming left V 7 bases short and J 3 bases short, with 16 bases between. The CDR3 DNA reads as TGTGCCACCAAGGGGGAGGGGGACTTCTACAATGAGCAGTTCTTC. This codes for CATKGEGDFYNEQFF.

Regarding this clone: The junction departs from the called germline gene at one end, perhaps through a read error. The chain uses TRBV19 and TRBJ2-5, with D possibly TRBD1 on 5 matching bases. Germline V lookup: CDR1 LNHDA, CDR2 SQIVND (reference sequence). This CDR3 is built from 14 residues. CDR3 loop: CARRIGAGQETQYF. The CDR3 DNA reads TGTGCCCGTAGGATTGGGGCAGGTCAAGAGACCCAGTACTTC.

In its sample, this clone was seen once. The chain carries TRBV7-6 and TRBJ2-1; 7 bases agree with TRBD2. J was trimmed by 6 bases and V by 1 base; bases with no gene match: 12. Germline V gene sequence: CDR1 SGHVS, CDR2 FNYEAQ. The CDR3 has 17 residues. The CDR3 here is CASSLGVGSGAFNEQFF. CDR3 DNA: TGTGCCAGCAGCTTAGGTGTGGGGAGCGGGGCTTTCAATGAGCAGTTCTTC.

The V gene is TRBV7-7, the J gene TRBJ2-5; 10 bases agree with TRBD2. This CDR3 has 15 amino acids. Per germline, CDR1 SSHAT and CDR2 FNYEAQ (reference sequence). V was pared by 1 base and J by 2 bases, with 1 base of the junction left unmatched. The CDR3 DNA follows: TGTGCCAGCAGCTTAGGGACTAGCGGACAAGAGACCCAGTACTTC. Translating it yields CASSLGTSGQETQYF. Full variable domain (outside the CDR3, taken from reference TRBV7-7 and TRBJ2-5): GAGVSQSPRYKVTKRGQDVTLRCDPISSHATLYWYQQALGQGPEFLTYFNYEAQPDKSGLPSDRFSAERPEGSISTLTIQRTEQRDSAMYRCASSLGTSGQETQYFGPGTRLLVL.

The chain has TRBV19 and TRBJ2-3; TRBD2 aligns across 7 bases. With 5 bases clipped from V and 2 bases from J, the junction kept 7 bases outside the gene matches. The CDR3 has 15 residues. From germline, CDR1 is LNHDA and CDR2 SQIVND (reference sequence). For the CDR3, the DNA is TGTGCCAGTAGTCAGAGCGGGGCCCTCACAGATACGCAGTATTTT. Protein product: CASSQSGALTDTQYF.

This rearrangement joins TRBV11-2 to TRBJ2-7; the match to TRBD1 covers 7 bases. The junction had 10 bases not matched to a gene; V was cut back by 5 bases and J by 12 bases. Germline V gene data show CDR1 as SGHAT and CDR2 as FQNNGV. This CDR3 comprises 12 residues. CDR3 bases: TGTGCCAGCAGCGCATCGCCGGGACAGAGGTACTTC. It specifies CASSASPGQRYF.

The chain combines TRBV28 with TRBJ1-3; weak D call: TRBD1 (6 bases). Germline assignment: CDR1 MDHEN and CDR2 SYDVKM. Trimming pared 5 bases from V and 4 bases from J, leaving 12 bases between. CDR3 length: 14 amino acids. The CDR3 is CASSLPGHGNTIYF. For the CDR3, the DNA is TGTGCCAGCAGTCTGCCGGGACACGGAAACACCATATATTTT.

This clone was counted between two and nine times. CDR3 sequence reads: CASSKGGYNSPLHF. The CDR3 bases are TGCGCCAGCTCGAAGGGAGGTTACAATTCACCCCTCCACTTT. This sequence joins TRBV4-3 and TRBJ1-6; D uncertain. V was trimmed by 8 bases and J by 7 bases, leaving 15 bases between them. The CDR3 totals 14 residues. Germline loops: CDR1 LGHNA, CDR2 YSLEER.

The chain recombines TRBV3-1 (or the pseudogene TRBV3-2) with TRBJ2-5, with D maybe TRBD1 (5 bases). Trimming took 5 bases from V and 7 from J, leaving 11 bases between them. This CDR3 is built from 12 residues. The germline V gene has CDR1 LGHDT and CDR2 YNNKEL (reference sequence). CDR3 in DNA: TGTGCCAGCAGCTCTGCTAGGGGGACCCAGTACTTC. It yields the protein CASSSARGTQYF.